Here is one TCR beta chain with its context. Its antigen is undetermined. This record belongs to a study of blood T cells in healthy people across ages. The length of the CDR3 is 16 residues. Germline CDR1 MNHNY, CDR2 SVGAGI (reference sequence). V was cut by 6 bases and J by 5 bases, with 22 bases left in between. The second PCR ran about 6 to 11 cycles with a sample-barcoded 5' primer and J-beta primers. The template-switch adaptor was a 5' adaptor with 12 random nucleotides. It tagged each cDNA molecule. TCRdb re-called the 5' RACE reads with MiXCR, one entry per CDR3 protein. The table lists 1.4 million to 1.5 million distinct CDR3 sequences, around 39% of them singletons. Study-wide findings and caveats: When one million T cells were used, diversity estimates were thought to be underestimates.

Healthy Caucasian individuals from Russia aged 6 to 90 served as donors. The V gene is TRBV6-6, the J gene TRBJ1-2, with unresolved D. The TCR sequence derives from a woman aged 18-29 years in good health. Sequencing used blood. Here the CDR3 reads CASRYLFSGSQYGYTF. The CDR3 DNA sequence: TGTGCCAGCAGATATCTATTTTCCGGGAGCCAGTATGGCTACACCTTC.